This TCR beta chain stems from a study of T cell responses to AZD1222 COVID-19 vaccine. Study context: Pooled samples include second doses given at about 4 or 12 weeks.

TCRdb keeps only in-frame clones here, not all; method: immunoSEQ multiplex PCR. The data show about 54,000 clones, with roughly 90% seen just once and about 2% held by the top ten. The germline gives CDR1 SGHTA, CDR2 FQGTGA. There are 14 residues in the CDR3. The V end lost 0 bases, the J end lost 4 bases, and 7 bases lay between the germline ends. Study-wide points: Reports say nearly half of spike-specific TCRs go after unmutated variant regions. Vaccine-associated CD4 TCRs ranged over spike, dominating at 160-218 and 743-854.

A word on this clone: Its antigen is not known. Different DNA sequences within this sample yield the same CDR3.

Sequences were derived from peripheral blood, sampled on day 0 of AZD1222 vaccination. The TCR originated in an adult in good health. The V gene is TRBV7-3, the J gene TRBJ2-1, with a possible D match to TRBD2 (6 bases). CDR3 protein: CASSLTSGYNEQFF. The CDR3 nucleotides read TGTGCCAGCAGCTTAACTAGCGGATACAATGAGCAGTTCTTC. The full variable domain, rest sourced from reference TRBV7-3 and TRBJ2-1, is GAGVSQTPSNKVTEKGKYVELRCDPISGHTALYWYRQSLGQGPEFLIYFQGTGAADDSGLPNDRFFAVRPEGSVSTLKIQRTERGDSAVYLCASSLTSGYNEQFFGPGTRLTVL.